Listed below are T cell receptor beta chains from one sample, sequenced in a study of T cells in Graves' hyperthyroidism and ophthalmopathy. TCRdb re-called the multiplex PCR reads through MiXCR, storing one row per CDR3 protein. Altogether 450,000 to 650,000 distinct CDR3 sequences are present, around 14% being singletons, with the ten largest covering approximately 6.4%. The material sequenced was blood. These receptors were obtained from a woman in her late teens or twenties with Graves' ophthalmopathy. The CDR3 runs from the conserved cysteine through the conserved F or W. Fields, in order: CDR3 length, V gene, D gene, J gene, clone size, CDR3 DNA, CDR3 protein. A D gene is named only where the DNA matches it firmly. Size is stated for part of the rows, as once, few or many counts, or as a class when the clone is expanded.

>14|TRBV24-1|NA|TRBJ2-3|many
TGTGCCACCAGTGACCGGACCACCACAGATACGCAGTATTTT
CATSDRTTTDTQYF
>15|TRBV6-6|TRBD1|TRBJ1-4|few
TGTGCCAGCAGTTACTCGAGACAGGGCTCTGAAAAACTGTTTTTT
CASSYSRQGSEKLFF
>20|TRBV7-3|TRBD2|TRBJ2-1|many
TGTGCCAGCAGCCTGCGGGGGACTAGCGGGTCTCTGAGCTCCTACAATGAGCAGTTCTTC
CASSLRGTSGSLSSYNEQFF
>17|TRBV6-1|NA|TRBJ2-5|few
TGTGCCAGCACCCGGGGGGCAGTCATCCAGAGTCAAGAGACCCAGTACTTC
CASTRGAVIQSQETQYF
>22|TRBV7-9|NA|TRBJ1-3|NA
TGTGCCAGCAGCGGTGGCGGGGGGGCGCGTCCCAACCATAGATTCTCTGGAAACACCATATATTTT
CASSGGGGARPNHRFSGNTIYF
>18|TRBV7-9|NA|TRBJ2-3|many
TGTGCCAGCAGCTTAGCAGCGTCGGGCCCCCGGGTTTTAGATACGCAGTATTTT
CASSLAASGPRVLDTQYF
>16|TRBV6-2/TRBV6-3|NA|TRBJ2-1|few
TGTGCCAGCAGTCACCAGCGGGCACTGGGAAACAATGAGCAGTTCTTC
CASSHQRALGNNEQFF
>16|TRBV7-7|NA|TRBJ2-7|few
TGTGCTAGCAGCATATTGGTGGTCGGGGGGCCCTACGAGCAGTACTTC
CASSILVVGGPYEQYF
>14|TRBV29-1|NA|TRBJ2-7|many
TGCAGCGTCGTACCAGACAGGAGCTCCTACGAGCAGTACTTC
CSVVPDRSSYEQYF
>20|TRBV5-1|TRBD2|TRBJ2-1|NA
TGCGCCAGCAGCCATGGTGGACTAGCGGGAGGACCATTCATCGGCGGTGAGCAGTTCTTC
CASSHGGLAGGPFIGGEQFF
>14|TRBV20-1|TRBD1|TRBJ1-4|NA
TGCAGTGCTAGAGGACAGGGGTGGGATGAAAAACTGTTTTTT
CSARGQGWDEKLFF
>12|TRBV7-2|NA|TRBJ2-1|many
TGTGCCAGCAGCGTGGATTACAATGAGCAGTTCTTC
CASSVDYNEQFF
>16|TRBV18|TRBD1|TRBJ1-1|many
TGTGCCAGCTCACCCTCGCTGGACAGGCCGAACACTGAAGCTTTCTTT
CASSPSLDRPNTEAFF
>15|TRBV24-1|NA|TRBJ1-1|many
TGTGCCACCAGTGAAAACCCGACAAGTCATGGTGAAGCTTTCTTT
CATSENPTSHGEAFF
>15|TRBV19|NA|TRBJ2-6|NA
TGTGCCAGTAGTCCCCAGGGTGGCGGGGCCAACGTCCTGACTTTC
CASSPQGGGANVLTF
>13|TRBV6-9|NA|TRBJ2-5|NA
TGTGCCAGCAGTTACAGGGAGGCAGAGACCCAGTACTTC
CASSYREAETQYF
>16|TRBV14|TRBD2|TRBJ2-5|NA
TGTGCCAGCAGCCAATTCGCACTAGCGGGCTTAGGGACCCAGTACTTC
CASSQFALAGLGTQYF
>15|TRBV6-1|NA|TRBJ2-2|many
TGTGCCAGCAGTCCCTGGCTGACAAACACCGGGGAGCTGTTTTTT
CASSPWLTNTGELFF
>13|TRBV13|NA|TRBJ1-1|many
TGTGCCAGCAGCCCTAAATTGAACACTGAAGCTTTCTTT
CASSPKLNTEAFF
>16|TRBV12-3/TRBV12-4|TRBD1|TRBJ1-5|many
TGTGCCAGCAGTCCTGGACAGGGCTTAATCAATCAGCCCCAGCATTTT
CASSPGQGLINQPQHF
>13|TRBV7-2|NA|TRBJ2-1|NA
TGTGCCAGCAGCCAAGATTTGACTATTGAGCAGTTCTTC
CASSQDLTIEQFF
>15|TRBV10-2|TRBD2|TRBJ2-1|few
TGCGCCAGCAGGGCGGGAGGGGGGCCGTGGAATGAGCAGTTCTTC
CASRAGGGPWNEQFF
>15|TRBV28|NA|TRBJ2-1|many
TGTGCCAGCAGTCCGCCCCCAACTAGCTACAATGAGCAGTTCTTC
CASSPPPTSYNEQFF
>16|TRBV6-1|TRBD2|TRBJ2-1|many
TGTGCCAGCGACAGACTAGCGGGATCCCCCTACAATGAGCAGTTCTTC
CASDRLAGSPYNEQFF
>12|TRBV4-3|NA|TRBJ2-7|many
TGCGCCAGCAGCCAAGGGGGGCACGAGCAGTACTTC
CASSQGGHEQYF
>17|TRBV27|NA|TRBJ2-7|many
TGTGCCAGCAGTTTACCCCCTAGAGGTTCAAGCTCCTACGAGCAGTACTTC
CASSLPPRGSSSYEQYF
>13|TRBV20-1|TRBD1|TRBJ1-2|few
TGCAGTGCTAGCACCACAGGGGGCTCTGGCTACACCTTC
CSASTTGGSGYTF